Many counts were recorded for the clone carrying this TCR beta chain. The antigen is unknown. The entry originates in a study of blood T cells in healthy people across ages. Each donor supplied around 9.9 milliliters of peripheral blood. Overall study results and limits: More naive CD4+ cells and higher diversity were found in long-lived than in aged donors.

The second PCR ran roughly 6 to 11 cycles with a sample-barcoded 5' primer and J-beta primers. Researchers report that a template-switch adaptor with 12 random nucleotides tagged each cDNA molecule. TCRdb reprocessed the 5' RACE reads via MiXCR and lists one record per CDR3 protein. The table has 650,000 to 700,000 distinct CDR3 sequences, over 40% seen once. The clonotype comes from a woman of 80 years or more in good health. The specimen sequenced was blood.

In nucleotides, the CDR3 is TGCAGTGCTAGTCTCCCCGGCACAGATACGCAGTATTTT. The encoded protein is CSASLPGTDTQYF. The chain joins TRBV20-1 to TRBJ2-3; D gene uncertain. The length of the CDR3 is 13 residues. Trimming took off 3 bases at V and 1 base at J, with 8 bases between the two ends. The germline gives CDR1 DFQATT, CDR2 SNEGSKA (reference sequence).